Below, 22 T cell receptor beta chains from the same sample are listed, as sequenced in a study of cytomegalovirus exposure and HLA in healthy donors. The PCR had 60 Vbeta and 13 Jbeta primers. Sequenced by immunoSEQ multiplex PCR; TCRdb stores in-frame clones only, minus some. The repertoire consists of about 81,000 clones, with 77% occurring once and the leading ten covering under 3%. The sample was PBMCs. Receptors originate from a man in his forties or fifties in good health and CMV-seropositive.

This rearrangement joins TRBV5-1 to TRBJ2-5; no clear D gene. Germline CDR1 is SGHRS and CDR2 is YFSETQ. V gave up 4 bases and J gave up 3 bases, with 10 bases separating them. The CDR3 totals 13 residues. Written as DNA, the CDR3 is TGCGCCAGCAGCCCCCTCACTGAAGAGACCCAGTACTTC. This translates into CASSPLTEETQYF.

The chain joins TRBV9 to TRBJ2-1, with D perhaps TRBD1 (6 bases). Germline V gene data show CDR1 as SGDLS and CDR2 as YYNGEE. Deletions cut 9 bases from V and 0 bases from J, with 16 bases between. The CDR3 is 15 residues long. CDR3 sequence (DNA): TGTGCCACAAGAGGACAGTCGGGCTCCTACAATGAGCAGTTCTTC. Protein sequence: CATRGQSGSYNEQFF. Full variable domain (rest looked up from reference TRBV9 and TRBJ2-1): DSGVTQTPKHLITATGQRVTLRCSPRSGDLSVYWYQQSLDQGLQFLIQYYNGEERAKGNILERFSAQQFPDLHSELNLSSLELGDSALYFCATRGQSGSYNEQFFGPGTRLTVL.

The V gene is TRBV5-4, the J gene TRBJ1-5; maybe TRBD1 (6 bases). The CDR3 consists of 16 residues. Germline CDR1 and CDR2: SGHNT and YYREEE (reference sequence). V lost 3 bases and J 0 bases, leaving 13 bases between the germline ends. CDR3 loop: CASSSGGGHSNQPQHF. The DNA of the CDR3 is TGTGCCAGCAGCTCGGGAGGGGGACATAGCAATCAGCCCCAGCATTTT.

CDR3 bases: TGTGCCTGGAGTGTCTCGGCGGCCTGGGGCTACACCTTC. Translating it yields CAWSVSAAWGYTF. The chain recombines TRBV30 with TRBJ1-2; D is unclear. CDR1 and CDR2 from the germline V gene are GTSNPN and SVGIG (reference sequence). Trimming removed 0 bases at V and 8 bases at J, with 13 bases between. The CDR3 extends over 13 amino acids. Together with reference TRBV30 and TRBJ1-2, the CDR3 gives the full variable domain: SQTIHQWPATLVQPVGSPLSLECTVEGTSNPNLYWYRQAAGRGLQLLFYSVGIGQISSEVPQNLSASRPQDRQFILSSKKLLLSDSGFYLCAWSVSAAWGYTFGSGTRLTVV.

CDR3 nucleotide sequence: TGCGCCAGCAGACCGGACACTGTAGCCAAAAACATTCAGTACTTC. Protein sequence: CASRPDTVAKNIQYF. The chain carries TRBV5-1 and TRBJ2-4, with a weak D call TRBD1 (5 bases). The germline V gene encodes CDR1 SGHRS and CDR2 YFSETQ. The CDR3 extends over 15 amino acids. The germline V and J ends were trimmed by 5 bases and 0 bases, with 12 bases remaining between them.

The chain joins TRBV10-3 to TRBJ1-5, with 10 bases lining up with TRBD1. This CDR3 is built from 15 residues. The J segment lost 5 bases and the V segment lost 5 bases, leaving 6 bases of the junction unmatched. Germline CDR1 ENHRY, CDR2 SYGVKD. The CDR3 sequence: CAISRTGGLDQPQHF. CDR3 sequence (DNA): TGTGCCATCAGTAGGACAGGGGGATTAGATCAGCCCCAGCATTTT.

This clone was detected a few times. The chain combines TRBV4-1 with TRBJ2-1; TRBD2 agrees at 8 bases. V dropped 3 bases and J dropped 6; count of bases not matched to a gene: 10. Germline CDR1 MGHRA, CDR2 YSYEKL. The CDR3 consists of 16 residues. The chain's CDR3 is CASSHRAGATPNEQFF. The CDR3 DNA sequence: TGCGCCAGCAGCCACAGAGCGGGGGCCACCCCCAATGAGCAGTTCTTC.

Written as DNA, the CDR3 is TGTGCCAGCAGCTCCTTACTAAAACGGGGGGATGACTATGGCTACACCTTC. This encodes CASSSLLKRGDDYGYTF. The V call is TRBV11-2, the J call TRBJ1-2; D possibly corresponds to TRBD1 (5 bases). Trimming stripped 4 bases from V and 3 bases from J, with 21 bases between. The CDR3 loop spans 17 amino acids. Germline V gene lookup returns CDR1 SGHAT and CDR2 FQNNGV.

This CDR3 reads CASSILTSGSSTGELFF. The CDR3, as DNA: TGTGCCAGCAGCATACTCACTAGCGGGAGCTCTACCGGGGAGCTGTTTTTT. The chain recombines TRBV7-2 with TRBJ2-2; TRBD2 aligns across 11 bases. The CDR3 covers 17 residues. Germline CDR1 and CDR2: SGHTA and FQGNSA. V lost 5 bases and J lost 5; bases outside the gene matches: 10.

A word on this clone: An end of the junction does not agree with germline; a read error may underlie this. CDR3 nucleotide sequence: TGTTCCAGCAGCTTAGCCCTTGAGCTGTTTTTT. As protein: CSSSLALELFF. The chain joins TRBV7-9 to TRBJ2-2; D uncertain. Germline assignment: CDR1 SEHNR and CDR2 FQNEAQ (reference sequence). CDR3 length: 11 residues.

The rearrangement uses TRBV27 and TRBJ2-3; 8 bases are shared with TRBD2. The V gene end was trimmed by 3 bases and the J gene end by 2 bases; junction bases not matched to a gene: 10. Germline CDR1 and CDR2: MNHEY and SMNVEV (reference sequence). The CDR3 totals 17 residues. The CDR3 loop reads CASSLGSGRVFTDTQYF. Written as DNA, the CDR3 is TGTGCCAGCAGTTTGGGCTCCGGGAGGGTTTTCACAGATACGCAGTATTTT.

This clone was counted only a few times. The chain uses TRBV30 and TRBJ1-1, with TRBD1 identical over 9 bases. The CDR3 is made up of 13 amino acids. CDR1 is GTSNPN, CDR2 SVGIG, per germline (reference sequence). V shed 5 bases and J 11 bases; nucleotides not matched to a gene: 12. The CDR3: CAWAGTGQLIAFF. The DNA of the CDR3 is TGTGCCTGGGCCGGGACAGGGCAACTCATTGCTTTCTTT. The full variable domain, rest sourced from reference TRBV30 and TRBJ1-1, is SQTIHQWPATLVQPVGSPLSLECTVEGTSNPNLYWYRQAAGRGLQLLFYSVGIGQISSEVPQNLSASRPQDRQFILSSKKLLLSDSGFYLCAWAGTGQLIAFFGQGTRLTVV.

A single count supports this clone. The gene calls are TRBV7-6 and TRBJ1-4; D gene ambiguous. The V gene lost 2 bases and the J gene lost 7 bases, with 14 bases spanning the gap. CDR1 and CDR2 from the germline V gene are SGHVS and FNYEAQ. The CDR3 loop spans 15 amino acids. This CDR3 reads CASSLNSYPSEKLFF. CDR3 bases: TGTGCCAGCAGCTTAAATTCGTATCCCAGTGAAAAACTGTTTTTT.

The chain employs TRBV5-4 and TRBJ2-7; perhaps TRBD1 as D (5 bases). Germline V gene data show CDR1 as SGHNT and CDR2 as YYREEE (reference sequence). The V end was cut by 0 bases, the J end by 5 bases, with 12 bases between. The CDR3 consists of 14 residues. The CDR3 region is CASSLDQGSHEQYF. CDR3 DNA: TGTGCCAGCAGCTTGGATCAGGGATCCCACGAGCAGTACTTC.

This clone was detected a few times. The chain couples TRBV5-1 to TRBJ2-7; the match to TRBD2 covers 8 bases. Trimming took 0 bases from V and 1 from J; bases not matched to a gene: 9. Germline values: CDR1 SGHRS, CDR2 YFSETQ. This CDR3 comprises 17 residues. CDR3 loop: CASSLVPLAGPSYEQYF. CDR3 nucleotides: TGCGCCAGCAGCTTGGTCCCCTTAGCGGGACCGTCCTACGAGCAGTACTTC.

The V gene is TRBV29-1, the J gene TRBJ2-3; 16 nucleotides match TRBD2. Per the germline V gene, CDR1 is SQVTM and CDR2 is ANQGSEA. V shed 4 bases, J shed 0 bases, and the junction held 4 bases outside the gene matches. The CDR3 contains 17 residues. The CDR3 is CSVAGTSGRVSTDTQYF. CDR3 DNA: TGCAGCGTTGCCGGGACTAGCGGGAGGGTGAGCACAGATACGCAGTATTTT.

The CDR3 bases are TGTGCCAGCAGCGTACAGGGGGTGAACACCGGGGAGCTGTTTTTT. Translated: CASSVQGVNTGELFF. V usage is TRBV9 and J usage is TRBJ2-2; TRBD1 aligns across 7 bases. The V segment lost 1 base and the J segment 1 base; nucleotides outside the gene matches: 1. The germline CDR1 and CDR2 sequences are SGDLS and YYNGEE. The CDR3 loop spans 15 amino acids.

DNA for the CDR3: TGTGCCAGCAGTTCTTCAGGGGTAGCCTACGAGCAGTACTTC. This gives the protein CASSSSGVAYEQYF. This rearrangement joins TRBV6-5 to TRBJ2-7, with D possibly being TRBD1 (6 bases). CDR1 and CDR2 from the germline V gene are MNHEY and SVGAGI. There are 14 residues in the CDR3. Trimming took 4 bases from V and 2 from J, leaving 12 bases between them.

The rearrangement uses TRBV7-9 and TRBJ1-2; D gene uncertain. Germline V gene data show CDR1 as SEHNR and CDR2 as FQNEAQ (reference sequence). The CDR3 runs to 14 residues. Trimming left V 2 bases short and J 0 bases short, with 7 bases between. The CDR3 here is CASSLSAANYGYTF. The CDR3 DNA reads TGTGCCAGCAGCTTATCGGCGGCTAACTATGGCTACACCTTC.

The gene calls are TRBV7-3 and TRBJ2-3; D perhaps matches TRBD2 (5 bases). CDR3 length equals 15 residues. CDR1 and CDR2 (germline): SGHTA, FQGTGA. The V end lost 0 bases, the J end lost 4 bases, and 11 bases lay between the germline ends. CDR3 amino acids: CASSLTWTSADTQYF. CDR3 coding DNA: TGTGCCAGCAGCTTAACCTGGACTTCAGCAGATACGCAGTATTTT.

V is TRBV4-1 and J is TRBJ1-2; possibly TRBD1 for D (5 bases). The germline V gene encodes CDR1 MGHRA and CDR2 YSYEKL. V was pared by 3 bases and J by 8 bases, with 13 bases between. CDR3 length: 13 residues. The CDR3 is CASSHAAGVGYTF. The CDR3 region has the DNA TGCGCCAGCAGCCATGCGGCGGGGGTAGGCTACACCTTC.

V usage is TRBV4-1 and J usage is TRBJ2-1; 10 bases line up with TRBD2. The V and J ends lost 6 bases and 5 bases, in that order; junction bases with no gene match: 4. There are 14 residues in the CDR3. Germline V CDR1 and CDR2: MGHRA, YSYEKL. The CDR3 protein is CASRALAGDNEQFF. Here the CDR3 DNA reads TGCGCCAGCAGAGCCCTAGCGGGGGACAATGAGCAGTTCTTC.